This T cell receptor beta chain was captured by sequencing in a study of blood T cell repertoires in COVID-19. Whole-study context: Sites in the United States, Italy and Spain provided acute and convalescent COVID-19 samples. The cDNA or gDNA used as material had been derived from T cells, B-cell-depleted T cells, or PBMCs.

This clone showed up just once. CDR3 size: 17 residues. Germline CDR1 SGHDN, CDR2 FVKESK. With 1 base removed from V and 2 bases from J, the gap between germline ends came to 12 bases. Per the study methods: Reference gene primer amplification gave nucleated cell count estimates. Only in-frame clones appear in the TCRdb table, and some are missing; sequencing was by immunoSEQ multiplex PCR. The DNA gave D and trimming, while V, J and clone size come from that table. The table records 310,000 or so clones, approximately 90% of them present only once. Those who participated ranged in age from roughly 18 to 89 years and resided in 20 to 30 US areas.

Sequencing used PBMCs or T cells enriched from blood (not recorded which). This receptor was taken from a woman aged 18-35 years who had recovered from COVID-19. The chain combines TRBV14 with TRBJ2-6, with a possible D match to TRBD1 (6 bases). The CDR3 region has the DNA TGTGCCAGCAGCCAAGGGATTGGACAGCCTGGGGCCAACGTCCTGACTTTC. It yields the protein CASSQGIGQPGANVLTF.